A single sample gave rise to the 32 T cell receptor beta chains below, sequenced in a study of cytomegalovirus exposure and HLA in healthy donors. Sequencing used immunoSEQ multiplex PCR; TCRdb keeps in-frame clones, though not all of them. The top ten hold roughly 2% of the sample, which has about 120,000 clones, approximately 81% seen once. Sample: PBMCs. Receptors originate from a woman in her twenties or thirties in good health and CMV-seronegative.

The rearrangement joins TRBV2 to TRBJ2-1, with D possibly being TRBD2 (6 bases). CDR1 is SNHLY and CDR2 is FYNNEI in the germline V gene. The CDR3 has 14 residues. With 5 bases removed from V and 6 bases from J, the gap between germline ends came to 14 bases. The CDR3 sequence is CASSTSGGSNEQFF. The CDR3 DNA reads TGTGCCAGCAGTACAAGCGGAGGGTCCAATGAGCAGTTCTTC.

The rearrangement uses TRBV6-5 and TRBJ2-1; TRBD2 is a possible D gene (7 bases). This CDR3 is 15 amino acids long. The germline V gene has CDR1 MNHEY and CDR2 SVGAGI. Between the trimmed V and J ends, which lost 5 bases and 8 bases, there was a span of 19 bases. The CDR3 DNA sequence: TGTGCCAGCAGTCCATACGGGGGGCCCGGCGATGAGCAGTTCTTC. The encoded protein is CASSPYGGPGDEQFF.

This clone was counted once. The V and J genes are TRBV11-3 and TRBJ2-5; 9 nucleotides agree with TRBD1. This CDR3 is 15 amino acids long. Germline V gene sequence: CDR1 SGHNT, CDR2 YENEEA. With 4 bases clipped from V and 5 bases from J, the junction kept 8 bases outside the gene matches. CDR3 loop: CASSSRDRVSETQYF. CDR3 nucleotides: TGTGCCAGCAGCTCACGGGACAGGGTTTCTGAGACCCAGTACTTC.

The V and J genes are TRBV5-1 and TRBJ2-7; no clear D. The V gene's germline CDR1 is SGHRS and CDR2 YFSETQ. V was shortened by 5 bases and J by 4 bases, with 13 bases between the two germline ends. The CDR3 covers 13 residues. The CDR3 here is CASSLGQSYEQYF. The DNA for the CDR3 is TGCGCCAGCAGTCTGGGCCAATCTTACGAGCAGTACTTC.

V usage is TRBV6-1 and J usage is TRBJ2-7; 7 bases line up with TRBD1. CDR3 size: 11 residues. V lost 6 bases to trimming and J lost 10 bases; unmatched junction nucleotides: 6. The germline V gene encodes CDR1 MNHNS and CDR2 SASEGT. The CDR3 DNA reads TGTGCCAGCAGCCACAGGGGCCAACAGTACTTC. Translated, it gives CASSHRGQQYF.

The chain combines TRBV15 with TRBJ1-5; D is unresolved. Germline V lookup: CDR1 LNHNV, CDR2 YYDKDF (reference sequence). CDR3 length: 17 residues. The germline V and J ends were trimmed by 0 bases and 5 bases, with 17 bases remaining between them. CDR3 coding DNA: TGTGCCACCAGCAGAGATCAAGGTCTGAGAGGAGATCAGCCCCAGCATTTT. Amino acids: CATSRDQGLRGDQPQHF.

The CDR3 loop reads CASSIGSGRDEQYF. The CDR3 DNA sequence: TGCGCCAGCAGCATCGGATCCGGGAGGGACGAGCAGTACTTC. The J gene is TRBJ2-7, the V gene TRBV5-1; 8 positions match TRBD2. There are 14 residues in the CDR3. CDR1 and CDR2 from the germline V gene are SGHRS and YFSETQ. V shed 4 bases, J shed 5 bases, and the junction held 8 bases outside the gene matches.

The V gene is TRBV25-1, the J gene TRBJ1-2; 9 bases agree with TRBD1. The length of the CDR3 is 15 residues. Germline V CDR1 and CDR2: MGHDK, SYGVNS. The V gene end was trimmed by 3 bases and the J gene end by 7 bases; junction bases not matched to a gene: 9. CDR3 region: CASSEGDRVMFGYTF. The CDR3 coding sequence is TGTGCCAGCAGTGAGGGGGACAGGGTAATGTTTGGCTACACCTTC.

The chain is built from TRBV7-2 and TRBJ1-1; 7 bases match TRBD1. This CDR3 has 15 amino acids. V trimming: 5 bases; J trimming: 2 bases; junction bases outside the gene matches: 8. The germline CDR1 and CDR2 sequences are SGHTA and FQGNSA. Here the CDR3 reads CASSGRTGGNTEAFF. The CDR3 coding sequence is TGTGCCAGCAGCGGTCGGACAGGTGGAAACACTGAAGCTTTCTTT.

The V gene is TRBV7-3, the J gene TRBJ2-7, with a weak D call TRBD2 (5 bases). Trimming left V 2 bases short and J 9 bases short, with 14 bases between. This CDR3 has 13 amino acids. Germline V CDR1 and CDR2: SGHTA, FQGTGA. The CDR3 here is CASSLLGETPQYF. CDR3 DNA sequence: TGTGCCAGCAGCTTACTCGGGGAAACTCCGCAGTACTTC.

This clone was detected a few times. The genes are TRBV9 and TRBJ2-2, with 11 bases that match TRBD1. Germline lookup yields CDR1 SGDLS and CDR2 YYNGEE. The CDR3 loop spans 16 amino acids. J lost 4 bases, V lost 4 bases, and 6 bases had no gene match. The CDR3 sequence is CASSSRTGGFTGELFF. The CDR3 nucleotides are TGTGCCAGCAGCTCCAGGACAGGGGGCTTCACCGGGGAGCTGTTTTTT.

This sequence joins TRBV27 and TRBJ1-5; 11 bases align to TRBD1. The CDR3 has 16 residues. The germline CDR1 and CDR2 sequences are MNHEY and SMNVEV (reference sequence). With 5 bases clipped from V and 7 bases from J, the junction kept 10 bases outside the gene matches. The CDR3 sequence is CASSATGTGGEQPQHF. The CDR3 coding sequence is TGTGCCAGCAGTGCAACCGGGACAGGGGGTGAACAGCCCCAGCATTTT.

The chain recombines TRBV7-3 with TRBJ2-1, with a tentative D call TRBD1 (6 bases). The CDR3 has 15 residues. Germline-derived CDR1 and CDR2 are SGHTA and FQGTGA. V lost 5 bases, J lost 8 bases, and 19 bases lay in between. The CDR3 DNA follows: TGTGCCAGCAGCCTACAGGGTAGTGCTCATTATGAGCAGTTCTTC. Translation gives CASSLQGSAHYEQFF. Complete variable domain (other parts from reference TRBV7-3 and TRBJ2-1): GAGVSQTPSNKVTEKGKYVELRCDPISGHTALYWYRQSLGQGPEFLIYFQGTGAADDSGLPNDRFFAVRPEGSVSTLKIQRTERGDSAVYLCASSLQGSAHYEQFFGPGTRLTVL.

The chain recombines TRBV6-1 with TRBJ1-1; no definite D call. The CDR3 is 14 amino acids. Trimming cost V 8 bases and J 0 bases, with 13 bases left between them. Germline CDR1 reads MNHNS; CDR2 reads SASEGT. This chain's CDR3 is CASLEAGMNTEAFF. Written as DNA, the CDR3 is TGTGCCAGCCTCGAGGCGGGCATGAACACTGAAGCTTTCTTT.

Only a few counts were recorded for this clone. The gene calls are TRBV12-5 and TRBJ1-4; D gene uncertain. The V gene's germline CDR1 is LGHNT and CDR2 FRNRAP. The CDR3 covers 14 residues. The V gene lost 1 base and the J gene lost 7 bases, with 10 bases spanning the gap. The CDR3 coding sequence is TGTGCTAGTGGTTTGGACTCTCCCTCTGAAAAACTGTTTTTT. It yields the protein CASGLDSPSEKLFF.

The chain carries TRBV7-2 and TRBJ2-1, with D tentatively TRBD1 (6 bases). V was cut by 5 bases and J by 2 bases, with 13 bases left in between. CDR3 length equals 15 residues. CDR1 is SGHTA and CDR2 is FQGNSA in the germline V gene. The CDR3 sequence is CASSHQTGTYNEQFF. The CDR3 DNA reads TGTGCCAGCAGCCACCAGACAGGTACCTACAATGAGCAGTTCTTC. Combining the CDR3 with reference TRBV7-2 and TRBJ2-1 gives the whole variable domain GAGVSQSPSNKVTEKGKDVELRCDPISGHTALYWYRQSLGQGLEFLIYFQGNSAPDKSGLPSDRFSAERTGGSVSTLTIQRTQQEDSAVYLCASSHQTGTYNEQFFGPGTRLTVL.

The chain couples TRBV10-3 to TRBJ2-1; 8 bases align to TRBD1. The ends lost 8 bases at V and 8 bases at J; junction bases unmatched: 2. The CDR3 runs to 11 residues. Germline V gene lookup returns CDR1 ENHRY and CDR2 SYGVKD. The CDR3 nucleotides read TGTGCCATCGACAGGGGCTATGAGCAGTTCTTC. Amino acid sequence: CAIDRGYEQFF.

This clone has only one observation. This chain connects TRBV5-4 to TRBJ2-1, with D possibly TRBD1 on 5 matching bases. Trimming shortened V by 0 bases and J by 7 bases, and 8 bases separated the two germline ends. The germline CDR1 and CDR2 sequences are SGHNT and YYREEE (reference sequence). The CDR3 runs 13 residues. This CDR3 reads CASSLGGANEQFF. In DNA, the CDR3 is TGTGCCAGCAGCTTGGGGGGCGCTAATGAGCAGTTCTTC.

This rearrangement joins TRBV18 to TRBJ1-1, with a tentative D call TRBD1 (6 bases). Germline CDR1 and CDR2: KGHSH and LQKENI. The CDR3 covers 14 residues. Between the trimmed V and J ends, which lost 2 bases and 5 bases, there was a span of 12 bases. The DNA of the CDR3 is TGTGCCAGCTCACCAGGGGGCGTTATAACTGAAGCTTTCTTT. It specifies CASSPGGVITEAFF.

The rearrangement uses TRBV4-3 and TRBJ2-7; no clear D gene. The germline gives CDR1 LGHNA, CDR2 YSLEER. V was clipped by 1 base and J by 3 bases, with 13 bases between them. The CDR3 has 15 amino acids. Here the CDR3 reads CASSQGVWAVYEQYF. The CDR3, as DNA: TGCGCCAGCAGCCAAGGAGTTTGGGCAGTCTACGAGCAGTACTTC.

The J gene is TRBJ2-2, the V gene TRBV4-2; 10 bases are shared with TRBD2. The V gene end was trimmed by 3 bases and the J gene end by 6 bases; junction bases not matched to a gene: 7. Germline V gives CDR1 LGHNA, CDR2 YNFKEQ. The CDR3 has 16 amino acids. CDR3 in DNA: TGTGCCAGCAGCCATTTTAGCGGGGGGCCGCCCGGGGAGCTGTTTTTT. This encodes CASSHFSGGPPGELFF.

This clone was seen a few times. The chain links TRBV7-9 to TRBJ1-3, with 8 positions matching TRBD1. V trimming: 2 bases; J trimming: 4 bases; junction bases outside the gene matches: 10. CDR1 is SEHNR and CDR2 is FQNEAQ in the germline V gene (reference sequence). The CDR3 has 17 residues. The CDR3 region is CASSLLLGQGRGNTIYF. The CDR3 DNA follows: TGTGCCAGCAGCTTACTTCTTGGACAGGGAAGGGGAAACACCATATATTTT.

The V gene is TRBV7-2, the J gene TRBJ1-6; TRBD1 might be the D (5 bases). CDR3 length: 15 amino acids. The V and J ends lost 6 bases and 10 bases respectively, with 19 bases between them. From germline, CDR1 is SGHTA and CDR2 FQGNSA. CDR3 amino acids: CASREKMGGGSPLHF. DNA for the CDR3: TGTGCCAGCAGAGAGAAAATGGGCGGGGGATCACCCCTCCACTTT.

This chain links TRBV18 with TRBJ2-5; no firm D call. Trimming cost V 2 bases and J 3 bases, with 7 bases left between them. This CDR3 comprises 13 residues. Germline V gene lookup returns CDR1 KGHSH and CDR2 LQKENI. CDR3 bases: TGTGCCAGCTCACCAAGTTCAGAAGAGACCCAGTACTTC. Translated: CASSPSSEETQYF.

The CDR3 DNA reads TGTGCCTGGAGTGTAGGTGGCGGGGACGAGCAGTACTTC. Amino acid sequence: CAWSVGGGDEQYF. V gene TRBV30 combines with J gene TRBJ2-7, with TRBD2 as a possible D gene (6 bases). Germline V lookup: CDR1 GTSNPN, CDR2 SVGIG (reference sequence). Trimming removed 0 bases at V and 5 bases at J, with 11 bases between. The CDR3 has 13 residues.

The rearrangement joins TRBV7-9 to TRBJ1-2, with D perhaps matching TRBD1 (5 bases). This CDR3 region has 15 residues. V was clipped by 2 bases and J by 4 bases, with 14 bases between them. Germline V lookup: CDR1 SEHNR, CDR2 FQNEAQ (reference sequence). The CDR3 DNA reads TGTGCCAGCAGCTTATTAGGTGGGGGGATCTATGGCTACACCTTC. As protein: CASSLLGGGIYGYTF.

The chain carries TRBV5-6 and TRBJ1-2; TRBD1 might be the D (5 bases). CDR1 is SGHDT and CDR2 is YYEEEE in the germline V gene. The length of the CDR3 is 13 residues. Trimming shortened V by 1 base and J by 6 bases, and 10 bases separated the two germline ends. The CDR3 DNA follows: TGTGCCAGCAGCTTGCGGGGGTCGGATGGCTACACCTTC. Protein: CASSLRGSDGYTF.

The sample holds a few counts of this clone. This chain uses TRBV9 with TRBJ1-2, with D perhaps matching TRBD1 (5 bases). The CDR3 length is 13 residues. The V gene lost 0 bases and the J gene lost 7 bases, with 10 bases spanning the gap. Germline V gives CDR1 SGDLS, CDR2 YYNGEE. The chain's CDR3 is CASSVDTGGGYTF. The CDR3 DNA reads TGTGCCAGCAGCGTAGACACGGGGGGTGGCTACACCTTC.

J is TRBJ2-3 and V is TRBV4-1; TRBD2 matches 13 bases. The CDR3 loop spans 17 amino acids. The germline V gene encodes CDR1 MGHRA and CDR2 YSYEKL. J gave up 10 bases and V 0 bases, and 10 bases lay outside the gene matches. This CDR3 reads CASSQDRGTSGVRAQYF. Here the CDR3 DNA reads TGCGCCAGCAGCCAAGATAGGGGGACTAGCGGGGTTCGGGCGCAGTATTTT.

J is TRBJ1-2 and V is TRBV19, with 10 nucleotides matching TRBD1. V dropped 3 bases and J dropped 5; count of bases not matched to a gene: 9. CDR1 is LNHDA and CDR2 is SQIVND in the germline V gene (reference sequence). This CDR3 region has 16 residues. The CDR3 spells CASSIGGTGVGYGYTF. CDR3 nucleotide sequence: TGTGCCAGTAGTATCGGCGGGACAGGGGTGGGGTATGGCTACACCTTC.

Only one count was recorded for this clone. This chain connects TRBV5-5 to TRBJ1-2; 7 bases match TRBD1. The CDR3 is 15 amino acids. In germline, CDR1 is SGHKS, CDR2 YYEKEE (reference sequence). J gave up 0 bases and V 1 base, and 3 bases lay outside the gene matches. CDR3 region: CASSLRDSANYGYTF. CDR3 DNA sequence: TGTGCCAGCAGCTTGAGGGACAGCGCTAACTATGGCTACACCTTC.

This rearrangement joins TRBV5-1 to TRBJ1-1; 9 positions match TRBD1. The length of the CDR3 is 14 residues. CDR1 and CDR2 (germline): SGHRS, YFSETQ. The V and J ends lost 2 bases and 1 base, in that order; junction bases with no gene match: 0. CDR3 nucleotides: TGCGCCAGCAGCTTACAGGGGGCGAACACTGAAGCTTTCTTT. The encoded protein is CASSLQGANTEAFF.